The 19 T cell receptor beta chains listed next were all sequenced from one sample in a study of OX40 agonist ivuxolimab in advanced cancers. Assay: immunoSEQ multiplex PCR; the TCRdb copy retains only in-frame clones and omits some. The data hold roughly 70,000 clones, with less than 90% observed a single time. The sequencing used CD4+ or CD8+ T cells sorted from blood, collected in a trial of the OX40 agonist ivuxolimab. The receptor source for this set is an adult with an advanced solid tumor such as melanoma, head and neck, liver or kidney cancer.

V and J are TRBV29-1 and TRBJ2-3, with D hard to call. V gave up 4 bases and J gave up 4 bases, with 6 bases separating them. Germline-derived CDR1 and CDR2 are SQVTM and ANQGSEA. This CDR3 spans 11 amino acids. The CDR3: CSVGASDTQYF. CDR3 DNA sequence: TGCAGCGTTGGAGCCTCAGATACGCAGTATTTT.

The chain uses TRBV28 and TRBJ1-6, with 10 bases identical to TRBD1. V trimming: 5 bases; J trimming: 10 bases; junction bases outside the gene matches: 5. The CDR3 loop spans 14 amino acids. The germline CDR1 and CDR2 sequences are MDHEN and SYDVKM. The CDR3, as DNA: TGTGCCAGCAGTCGACAGGGGGCTAACTCACCCCTCCACTTT. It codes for CASSRQGANSPLHF.

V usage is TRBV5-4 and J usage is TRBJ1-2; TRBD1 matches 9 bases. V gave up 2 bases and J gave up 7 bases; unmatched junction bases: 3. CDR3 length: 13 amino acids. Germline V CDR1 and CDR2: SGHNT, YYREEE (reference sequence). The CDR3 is CASSLQGAGGYTF. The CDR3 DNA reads TGTGCCAGCAGCTTACAGGGGGCAGGTGGCTACACCTTC.

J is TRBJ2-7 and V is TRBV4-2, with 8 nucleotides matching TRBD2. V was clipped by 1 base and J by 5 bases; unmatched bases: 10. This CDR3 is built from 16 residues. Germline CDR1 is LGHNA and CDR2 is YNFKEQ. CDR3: CASSQAPGGLRDEQYF. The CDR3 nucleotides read TGTGCCAGCAGCCAAGCCCCGGGGGGGCTCAGGGACGAGCAGTACTTC.

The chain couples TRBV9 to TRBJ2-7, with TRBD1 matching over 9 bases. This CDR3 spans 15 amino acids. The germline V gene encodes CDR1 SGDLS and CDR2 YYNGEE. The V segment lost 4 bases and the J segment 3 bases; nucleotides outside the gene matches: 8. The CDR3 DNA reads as TGTGCCAGCAGCTCCGGACAGGGGCCGATCTACGAGCAGTACTTC. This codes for CASSSGQGPIYEQYF.

The CDR3 protein is CASSPPILNTQYF. The CDR3, as DNA: TGTGCCAGCTCACCCCCCATATTGAATACGCAGTATTTT. The chain carries TRBV18 and TRBJ2-3; D uncertain. V lost 3 bases and J lost 7, with 11 bases in between. CDR3 size: 13 residues. Germline V gene lookup returns CDR1 KGHSH and CDR2 LQKENI.

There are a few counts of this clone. The DNA of the CDR3 is TGCAGCGTCCGGACAGGCGAGAACACTGAAGCTTTCTTT. This codes for CSVRTGENTEAFF. The rearrangement links TRBV29-1 to TRBJ1-1; 7 nucleotides line up with TRBD1. The CDR3 is made up of 13 amino acids. Germline CDR1 reads SQVTM; CDR2 reads ANQGSEA. The V segment lost 6 bases and the J segment 1 base; nucleotides outside the gene matches: 5.

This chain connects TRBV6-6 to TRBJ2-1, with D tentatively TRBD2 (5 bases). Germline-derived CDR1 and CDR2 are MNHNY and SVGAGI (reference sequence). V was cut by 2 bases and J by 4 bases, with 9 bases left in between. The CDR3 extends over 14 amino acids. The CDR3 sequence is CASSYPPGYNEQFF. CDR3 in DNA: TGTGCCAGCAGTTACCCGCCGGGGTACAATGAGCAGTTCTTC.

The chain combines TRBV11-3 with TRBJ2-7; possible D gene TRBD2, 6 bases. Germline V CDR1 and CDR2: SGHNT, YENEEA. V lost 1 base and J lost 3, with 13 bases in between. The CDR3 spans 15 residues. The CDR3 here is CASSLGGARDYEQYF. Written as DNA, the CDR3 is TGTGCCAGCAGCTTAGGCGGGGCAAGAGACTACGAGCAGTACTTC.

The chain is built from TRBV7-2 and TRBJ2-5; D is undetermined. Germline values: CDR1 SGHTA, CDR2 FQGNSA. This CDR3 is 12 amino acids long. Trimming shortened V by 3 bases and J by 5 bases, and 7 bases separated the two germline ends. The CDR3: CASSFIRETQYF. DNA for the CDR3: TGTGCCAGCAGCTTCATCCGGGAGACCCAGTACTTC.

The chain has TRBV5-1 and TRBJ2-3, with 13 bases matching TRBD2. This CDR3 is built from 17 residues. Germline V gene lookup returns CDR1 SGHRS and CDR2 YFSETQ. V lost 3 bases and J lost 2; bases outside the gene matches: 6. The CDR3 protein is CASSSRTSGGITDTQYF. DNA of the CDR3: TGCGCCAGCAGCTCCAGGACTAGCGGGGGTATCACAGATACGCAGTATTTT.

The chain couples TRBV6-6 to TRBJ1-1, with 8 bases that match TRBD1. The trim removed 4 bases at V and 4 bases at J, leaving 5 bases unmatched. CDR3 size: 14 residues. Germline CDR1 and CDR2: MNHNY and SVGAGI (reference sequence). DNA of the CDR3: TGTGCCAGCAGTTTATTACAGGGGGTCACTGAAGCTTTCTTT. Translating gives CASSLLQGVTEAFF.

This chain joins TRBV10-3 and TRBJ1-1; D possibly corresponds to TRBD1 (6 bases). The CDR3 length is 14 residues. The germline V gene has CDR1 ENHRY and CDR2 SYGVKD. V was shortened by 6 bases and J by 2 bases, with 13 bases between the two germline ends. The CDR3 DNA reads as TGTGCCATCAGCGCAACAGGGAGCAACACTGAAGCTTTCTTT. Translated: CAISATGSNTEAFF.

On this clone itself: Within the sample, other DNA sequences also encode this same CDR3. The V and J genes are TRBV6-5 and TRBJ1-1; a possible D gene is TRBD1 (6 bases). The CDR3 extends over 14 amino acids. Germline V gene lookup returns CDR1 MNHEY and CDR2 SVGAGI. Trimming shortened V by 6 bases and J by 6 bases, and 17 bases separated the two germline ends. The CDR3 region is CASRPGDRGAEAFF. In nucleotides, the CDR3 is TGTGCCAGCAGGCCAGGGGATAGGGGGGCTGAAGCTTTCTTT.

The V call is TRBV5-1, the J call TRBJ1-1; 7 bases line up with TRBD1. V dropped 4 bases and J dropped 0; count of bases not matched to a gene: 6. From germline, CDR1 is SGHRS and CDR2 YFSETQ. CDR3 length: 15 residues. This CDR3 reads CASSDGTVMNTEAFF. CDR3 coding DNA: TGCGCCAGCAGCGACGGGACAGTGATGAACACTGAAGCTTTCTTT.

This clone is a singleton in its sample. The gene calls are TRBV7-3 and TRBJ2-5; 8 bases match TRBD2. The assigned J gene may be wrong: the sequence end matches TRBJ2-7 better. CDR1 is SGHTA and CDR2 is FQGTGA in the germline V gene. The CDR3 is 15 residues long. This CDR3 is CASSPSGGSSYEQYF. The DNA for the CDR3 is TGTGCCAGCAGCCCATCGGGAGGGAGCTCCTACGAGCAGTACTTC.

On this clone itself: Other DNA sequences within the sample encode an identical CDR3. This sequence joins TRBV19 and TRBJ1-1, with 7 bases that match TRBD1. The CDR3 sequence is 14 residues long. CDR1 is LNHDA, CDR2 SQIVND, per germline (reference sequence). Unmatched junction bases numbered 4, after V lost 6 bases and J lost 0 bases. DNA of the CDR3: TGTGCCAGTAGGAACAGGGGCATGAACACTGAAGCTTTCTTT. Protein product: CASRNRGMNTEAFF.

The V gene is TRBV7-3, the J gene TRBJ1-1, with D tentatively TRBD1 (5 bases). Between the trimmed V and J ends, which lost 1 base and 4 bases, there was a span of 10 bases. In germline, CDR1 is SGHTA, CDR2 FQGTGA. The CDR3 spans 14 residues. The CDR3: CASSLSAGSTEAFF. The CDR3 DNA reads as TGTGCCAGCAGCTTAAGCGCAGGGAGCACTGAAGCTTTCTTT. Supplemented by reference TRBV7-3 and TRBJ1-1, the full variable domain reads GAGVSQTPSNKVTEKGKYVELRCDPISGHTALYWYRQSLGQGPEFLIYFQGTGAADDSGLPNDRFFAVRPEGSVSTLKIQRTERGDSAVYLCASSLSAGSTEAFFGQGTRLTVV.

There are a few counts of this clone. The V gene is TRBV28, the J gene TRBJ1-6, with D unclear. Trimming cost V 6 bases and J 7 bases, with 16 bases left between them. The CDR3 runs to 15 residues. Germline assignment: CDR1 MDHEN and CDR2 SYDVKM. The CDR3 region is CASSQESLGNSPLHF. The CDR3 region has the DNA TGTGCCAGCAGCCAGGAGTCATTGGGCAATTCACCCCTCCACTTT.